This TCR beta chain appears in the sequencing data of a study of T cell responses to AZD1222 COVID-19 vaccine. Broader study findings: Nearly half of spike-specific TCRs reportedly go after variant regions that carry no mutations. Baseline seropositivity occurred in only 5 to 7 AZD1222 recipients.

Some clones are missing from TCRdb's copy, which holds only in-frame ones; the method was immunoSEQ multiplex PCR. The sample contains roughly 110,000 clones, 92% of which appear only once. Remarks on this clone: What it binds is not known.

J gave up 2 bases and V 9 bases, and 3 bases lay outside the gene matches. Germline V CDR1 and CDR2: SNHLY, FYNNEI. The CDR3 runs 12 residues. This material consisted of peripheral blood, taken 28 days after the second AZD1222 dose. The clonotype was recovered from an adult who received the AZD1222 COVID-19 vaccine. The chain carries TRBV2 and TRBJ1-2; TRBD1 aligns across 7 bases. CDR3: CASRGGNYGYTF. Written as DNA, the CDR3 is TGTGCCAGTAGAGGGGGCAACTATGGCTACACCTTC.